This T cell receptor (beta chain) was obtained from a study of blood T cell repertoires in COVID-19. Study summary: There were acute and convalescent COVID-19 samples, and they came from the United States, Italy and Spain. From T cells, B-cell-depleted T cells, or PBMCs came the material, which was cDNA or gDNA.

Germline V gives CDR1 SEHNR, CDR2 FQNEAQ (reference sequence). The CDR3 is 14 amino acids. V lost 5 bases and J lost 3; bases outside the gene matches: 4. A Seattle source enrolled patients during active infection and followed them longitudinally. Per the study methods: Estimated nucleated cell counts came from reference gene primer amplification. Profiled with immunoSEQ multiplex PCR; TCRdb holds only in-frame clones, not every one. V and J calls and clone size come straight from that table; D and trimming were deduced from the DNA. This table has hundreds of thousands of clones, 85% to 90% appearing once.

This receptor was obtained from a woman between 50 and 59 years old with COVID-19, enrolled during active disease. The material sequenced was peripheral blood. The chain is built from TRBV7-9 and TRBJ2-7; 10 nucleotides match TRBD1. The CDR3 region is CASSLGQGGYEQYF. DNA of the CDR3: TGTGCCAGCAGCCTAGGACAGGGGGGCTACGAGCAGTACTTC.